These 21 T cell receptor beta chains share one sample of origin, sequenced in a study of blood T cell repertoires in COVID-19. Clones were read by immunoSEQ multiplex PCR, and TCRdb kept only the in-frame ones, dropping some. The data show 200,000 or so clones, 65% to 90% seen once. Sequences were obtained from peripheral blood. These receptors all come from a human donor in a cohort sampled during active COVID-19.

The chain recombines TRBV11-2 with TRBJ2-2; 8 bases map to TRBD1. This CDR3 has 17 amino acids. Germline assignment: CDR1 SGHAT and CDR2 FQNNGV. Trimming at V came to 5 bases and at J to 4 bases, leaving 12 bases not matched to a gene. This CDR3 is CASSAISGGAGTGELFF. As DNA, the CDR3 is TGTGCCAGCAGCGCGATCTCAGGGGGCGCGGGCACCGGGGAGCTGTTTTTT.

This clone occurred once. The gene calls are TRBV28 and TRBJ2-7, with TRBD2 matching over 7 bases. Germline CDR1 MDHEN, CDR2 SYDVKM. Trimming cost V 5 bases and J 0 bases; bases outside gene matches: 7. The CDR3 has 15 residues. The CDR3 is CASSDLAASSYEQYF. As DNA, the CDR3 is TGTGCCAGCAGTGACCTAGCGGCAAGCTCCTACGAGCAGTACTTC.

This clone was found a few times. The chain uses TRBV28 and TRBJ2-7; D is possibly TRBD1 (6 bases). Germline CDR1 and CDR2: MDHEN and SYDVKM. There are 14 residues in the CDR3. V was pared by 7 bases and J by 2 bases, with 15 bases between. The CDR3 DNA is TGTGCCAGCACTCTGAGGCAGGGGACCTACGAGCAGTACTTC. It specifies CASTLRQGTYEQYF.

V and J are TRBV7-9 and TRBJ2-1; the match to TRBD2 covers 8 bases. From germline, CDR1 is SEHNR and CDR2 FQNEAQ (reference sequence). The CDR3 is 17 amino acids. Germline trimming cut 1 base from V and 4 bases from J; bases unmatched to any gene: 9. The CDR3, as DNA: TGTGCCAGCAGCTTAGTATTGGCGGGAGGCTTTTACAATGAGCAGTTCTTC. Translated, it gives CASSLVLAGGFYNEQFF.

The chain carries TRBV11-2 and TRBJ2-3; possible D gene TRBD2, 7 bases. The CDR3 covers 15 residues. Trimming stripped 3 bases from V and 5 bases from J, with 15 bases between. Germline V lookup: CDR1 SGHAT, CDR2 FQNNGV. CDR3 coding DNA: TGTGCCAGCAGCTTTGGTGGGGGGGCTGGAGATACGCAGTATTTT. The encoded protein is CASSFGGGAGDTQYF.

The CDR3 nucleotides read TGTGCCAGCCGCGACAGGGGGCGGCTTAATGAAAAACTGTTTTTT. This translates into CASRDRGRLNEKLFF. The chain recombines TRBV28 with TRBJ1-4; 10 positions agree with TRBD1. The CDR3 consists of 15 residues. The germline V gene has CDR1 MDHEN and CDR2 SYDVKM. V trimming: 8 bases; J trimming: 4 bases; junction bases outside the gene matches: 7.

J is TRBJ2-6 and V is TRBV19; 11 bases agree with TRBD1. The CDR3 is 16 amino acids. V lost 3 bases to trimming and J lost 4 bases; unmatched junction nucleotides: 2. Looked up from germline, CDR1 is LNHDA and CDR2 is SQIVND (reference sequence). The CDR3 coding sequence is TGTGCCAGTAGTATCGGACAGGGGGCGGGGGCCAACGTCCTGACTTTC. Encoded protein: CASSIGQGAGANVLTF.

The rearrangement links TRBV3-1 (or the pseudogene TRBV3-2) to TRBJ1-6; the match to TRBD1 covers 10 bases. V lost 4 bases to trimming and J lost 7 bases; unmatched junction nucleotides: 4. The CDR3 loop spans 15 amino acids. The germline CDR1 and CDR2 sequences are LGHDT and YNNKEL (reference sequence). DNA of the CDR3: TGTGCCAGCAGCCCGAGGACAGGGGGAAATTCACCCCTCCACTTT. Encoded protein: CASSPRTGGNSPLHF.

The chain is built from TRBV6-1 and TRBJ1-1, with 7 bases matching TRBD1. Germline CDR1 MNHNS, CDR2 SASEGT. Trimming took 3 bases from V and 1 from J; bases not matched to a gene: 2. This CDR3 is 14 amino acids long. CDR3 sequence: CASSERTGNTEAFF. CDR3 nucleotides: TGTGCCAGCAGTGAGAGGACAGGGAACACTGAAGCTTTCTTT.

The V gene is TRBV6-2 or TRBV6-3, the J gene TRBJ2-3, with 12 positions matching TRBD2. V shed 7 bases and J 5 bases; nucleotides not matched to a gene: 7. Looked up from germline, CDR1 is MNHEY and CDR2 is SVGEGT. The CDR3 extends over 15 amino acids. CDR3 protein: CASNPLAGGKDTQYF. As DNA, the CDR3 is TGTGCCAGCAACCCCCTAGCGGGAGGGAAAGATACGCAGTATTTT.

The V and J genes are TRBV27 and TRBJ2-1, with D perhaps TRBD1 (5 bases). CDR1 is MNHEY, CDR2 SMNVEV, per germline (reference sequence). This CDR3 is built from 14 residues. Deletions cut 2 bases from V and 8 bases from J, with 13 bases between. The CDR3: CASSLNPQGYEQFF. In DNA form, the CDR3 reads TGTGCCAGCAGTTTAAACCCTCAGGGCTATGAGCAGTTCTTC.

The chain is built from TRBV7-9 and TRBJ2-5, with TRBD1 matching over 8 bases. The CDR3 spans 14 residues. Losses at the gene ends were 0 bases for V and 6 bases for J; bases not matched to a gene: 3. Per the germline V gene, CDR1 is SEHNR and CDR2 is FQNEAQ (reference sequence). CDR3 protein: CASSLADRGKTQYF. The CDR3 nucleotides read TGTGCCAGCAGCTTAGCAGACAGGGGAAAGACCCAGTACTTC.

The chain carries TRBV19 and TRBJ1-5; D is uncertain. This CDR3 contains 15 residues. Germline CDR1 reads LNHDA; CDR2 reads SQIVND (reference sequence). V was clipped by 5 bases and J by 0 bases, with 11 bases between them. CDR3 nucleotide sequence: TGTGCCAGTAGTGCCTATCAAAATAGCAATCAGCCCCAGCATTTT. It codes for CASSAYQNSNQPQHF.

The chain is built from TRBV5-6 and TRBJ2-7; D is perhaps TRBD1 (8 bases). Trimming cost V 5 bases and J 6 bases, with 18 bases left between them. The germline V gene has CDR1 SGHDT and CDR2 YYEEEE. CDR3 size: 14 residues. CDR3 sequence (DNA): TGTGCCAGCAGAAGGACAGGGACTACCTCCGAGCAGTACTTC. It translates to CASRRTGTTSEQYF.

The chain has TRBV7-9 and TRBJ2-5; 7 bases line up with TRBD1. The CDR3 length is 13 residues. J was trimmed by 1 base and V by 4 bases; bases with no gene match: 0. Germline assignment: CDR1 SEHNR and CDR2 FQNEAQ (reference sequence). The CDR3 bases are TGTGCCAGCAGCTGGGACAGCCAAGAGACCCAGTACTTC. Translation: CASSWDSQETQYF.

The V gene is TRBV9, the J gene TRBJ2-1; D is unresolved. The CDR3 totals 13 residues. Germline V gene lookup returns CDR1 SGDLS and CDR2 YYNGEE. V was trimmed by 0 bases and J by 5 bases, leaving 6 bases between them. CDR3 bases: TGTGCCAGCAGCGTAGGTAGTAACAATGAGCAGTTCTTC. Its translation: CASSVGSNNEQFF.

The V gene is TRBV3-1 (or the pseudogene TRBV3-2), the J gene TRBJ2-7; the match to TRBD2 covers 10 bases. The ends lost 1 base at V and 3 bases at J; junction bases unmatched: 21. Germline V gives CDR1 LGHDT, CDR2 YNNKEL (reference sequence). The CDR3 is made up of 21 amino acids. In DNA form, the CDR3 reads TGTGCCAGCAGCCAAGTATGGATGTCAAGTGATAGCGGGAGGAACCTCTACGAGCAGTACTTC. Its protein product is CASSQVWMSSDSGRNLYEQYF.

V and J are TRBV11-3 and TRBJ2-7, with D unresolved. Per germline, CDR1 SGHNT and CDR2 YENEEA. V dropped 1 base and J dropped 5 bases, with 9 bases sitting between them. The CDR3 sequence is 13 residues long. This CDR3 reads CASSLGVEDEQYF. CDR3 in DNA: TGTGCCAGCAGCTTAGGGGTTGAGGACGAGCAGTACTTC. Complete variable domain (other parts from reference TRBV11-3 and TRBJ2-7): EAGVVQSPRYKIIEKKQPVAFWCNPISGHNTLYWYLQNLGQGPELLIRYENEEAVDDSQLPKDRFSAERLKGVDSTLKIQPAELGDSAVYLCASSLGVEDEQYFGPGTRLTVT.

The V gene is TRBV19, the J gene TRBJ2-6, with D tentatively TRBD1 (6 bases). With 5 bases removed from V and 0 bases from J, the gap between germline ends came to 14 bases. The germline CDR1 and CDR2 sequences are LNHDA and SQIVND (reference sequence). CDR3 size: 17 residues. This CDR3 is CASSWDTANSGANVLTF. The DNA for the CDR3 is TGTGCCAGTAGTTGGGACACCGCGAACTCTGGGGCCAACGTCCTGACTTTC.

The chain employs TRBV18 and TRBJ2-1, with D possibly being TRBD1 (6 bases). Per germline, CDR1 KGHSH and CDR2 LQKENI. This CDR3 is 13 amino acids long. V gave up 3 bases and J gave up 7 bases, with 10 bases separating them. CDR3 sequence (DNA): TGTGCCAGCTCACCTGGGGGCGTGAATGAGCAGTTCTTC. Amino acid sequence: CASSPGGVNEQFF. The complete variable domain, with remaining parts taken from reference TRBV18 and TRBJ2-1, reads NAGVMQNPRHLVRRRGQEARLRCSPMKGHSHVYWYRQLPEEGLKFMVYLQKENIIDESGMPKERFSAEFPKEGPSILRIQQVVRGDSAAYFCASSPGGVNEQFFGPGTRLTVL.

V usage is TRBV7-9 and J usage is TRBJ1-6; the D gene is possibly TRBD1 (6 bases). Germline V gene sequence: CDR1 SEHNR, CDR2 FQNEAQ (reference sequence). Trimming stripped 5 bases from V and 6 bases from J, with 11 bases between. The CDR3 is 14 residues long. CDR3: CASSPDRSNSPLHF. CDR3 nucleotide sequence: TGTGCCAGCAGCCCCGACAGGAGTAATTCACCCCTCCACTTT.